This T cell receptor beta chain was captured in a study of blood T cell repertoires in COVID-19. Looking at the study overall: PBMCs, B-cell-depleted T cells, or T cells were the source of the cDNA or gDNA that made up the material.

This table comes from immunoSEQ multiplex PCR, and its TCRdb copy is limited to in-frame clones, with some not included. The sample gives around 220,000 clones, 87% of which show up once; nearly 6.5% is in the top ten. The CDR3 contains 14 residues. The germline V gene has CDR1 MDHEN and CDR2 SYDVKM. The J segment lost 3 bases and the V segment lost 7 bases, leaving 9 bases of the junction unmatched. The receptor was isolated from a young woman with acute COVID-19. Sample: PBMCs or T cells enriched from blood (not recorded which). The V and J genes are TRBV28 and TRBJ2-7, with TRBD2 matching over 7 bases. CDR3 sequence (DNA): TGTGCCAGCACCATCGGGGGAGGGAGCTACGAGCAGTACTTC. This codes for CASTIGGGSYEQYF.